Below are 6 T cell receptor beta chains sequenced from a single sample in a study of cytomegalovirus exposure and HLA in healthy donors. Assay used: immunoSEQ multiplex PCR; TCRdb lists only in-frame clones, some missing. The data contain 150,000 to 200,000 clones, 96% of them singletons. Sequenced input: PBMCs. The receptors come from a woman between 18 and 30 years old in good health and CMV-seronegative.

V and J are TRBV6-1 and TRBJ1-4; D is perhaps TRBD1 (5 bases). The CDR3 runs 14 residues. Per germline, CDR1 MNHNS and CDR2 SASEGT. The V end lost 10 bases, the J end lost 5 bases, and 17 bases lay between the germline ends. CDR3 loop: CATVPAGPNEKLFF. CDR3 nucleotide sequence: TGTGCCACCGTACCGGCGGGGCCGAATGAAAAACTGTTTTTT.

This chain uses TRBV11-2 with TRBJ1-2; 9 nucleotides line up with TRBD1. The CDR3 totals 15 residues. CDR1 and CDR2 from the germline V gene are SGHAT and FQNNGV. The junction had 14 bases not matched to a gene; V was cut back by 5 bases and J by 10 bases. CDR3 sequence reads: CASSLGTGTSMAYTF. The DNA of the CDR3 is TGTGCCAGCAGCCTCGGGACAGGGACATCTATGGCCTACACCTTC.

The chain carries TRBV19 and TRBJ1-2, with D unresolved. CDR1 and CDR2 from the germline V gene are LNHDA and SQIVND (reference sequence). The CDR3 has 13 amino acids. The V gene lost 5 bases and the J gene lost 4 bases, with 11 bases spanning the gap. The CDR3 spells CASSEGGFYGYTF. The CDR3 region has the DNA TGTGCCAGTAGTGAGGGAGGTTTCTATGGCTACACCTTC.

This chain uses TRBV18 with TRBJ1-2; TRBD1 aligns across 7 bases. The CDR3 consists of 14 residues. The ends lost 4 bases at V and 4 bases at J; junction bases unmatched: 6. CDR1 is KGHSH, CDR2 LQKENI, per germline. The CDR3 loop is CASSLGQSGYGYTF. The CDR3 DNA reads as TGTGCCAGCTCACTGGGACAGTCAGGCTATGGCTACACCTTC.

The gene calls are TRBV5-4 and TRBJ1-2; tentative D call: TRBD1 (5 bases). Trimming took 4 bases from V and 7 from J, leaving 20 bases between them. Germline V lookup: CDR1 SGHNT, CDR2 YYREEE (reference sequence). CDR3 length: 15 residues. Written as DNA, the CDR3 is TGTGCCAGCAGCCCCGTGACCTCCAGGGCTCCTGGCTACACCTTC. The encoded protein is CASSPVTSRAPGYTF.

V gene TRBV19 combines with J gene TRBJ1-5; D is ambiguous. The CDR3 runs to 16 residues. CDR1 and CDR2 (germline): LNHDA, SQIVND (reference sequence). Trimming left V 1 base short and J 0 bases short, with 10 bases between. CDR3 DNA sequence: TGTGCCAGTAGTATAGTTGGAGAAACTAGCAATCAGCCCCAGCATTTT. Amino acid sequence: CASSIVGETSNQPQHF.